This T cell receptor (beta chain) was recorded in a study of shared T cell receptors in the human thymus. Using immunoSEQ multiplex PCR, the repertoire was profiled, and TCRdb retains in-frame clones only, with some absent. The data show 650,000 to 950,000 clones, with approximately 85% seen just once and roughly 0.01% held by the top ten. Germline loops: CDR1 MNHNS, CDR2 SASEGT. V lost 3 bases and J 5 bases, leaving 11 bases between the germline ends. This CDR3 is 14 amino acids long. The sample was also linked to a second study, of human thymus T cells. That source notes: The thymus tissue came from resections taken during corrective heart surgery. Apparent skewing of V and J gene usage characterized both thymic and blood repertoires.

The sample comprised thymocytes. The chain carries TRBV6-1 and TRBJ1-5; D perhaps matches TRBD1 (5 bases). The TCR comes from a girl less than two years old with a congenital heart defect. The CDR3 here is CASSDAGLDQPQHF. The DNA of the CDR3 is TGTGCCAGCAGTGATGCAGGGTTGGATCAGCCCCAGCATTTT.